Shown below are 4 T cell receptor beta chains from a single sample sequenced in a study of glioma-infiltrating T cells after dendritic cell vaccination. Time point of the sample: after dendritic cell vaccination, including at tumor progression/relapse. Assay: immunoSEQ multiplex PCR; the TCRdb copy retains only in-frame clones and omits some. The repertoire has 55,000 to 75,000 clones, 70% to 85% of them found once; the top ten carry around a sixth. The sequences come from blood, collected after dendritic cell vaccination. The receptors come from a human donor with glioblastoma.

This rearrangement joins TRBV5-1 to TRBJ2-3; D is possibly TRBD1 (6 bases). Per germline, CDR1 SGHRS and CDR2 YFSETQ. V lost 4 bases to trimming and J lost 4 bases, with 10 bases between them. The CDR3 loop spans 13 amino acids. The CDR3 spells CASSLQGSDTQYF. CDR3 in DNA: TGCGCCAGCAGCCTACAGGGTTCAGATACGCAGTATTTT.

The DNA of the CDR3 is TGTGCCAGCAGCCTCCGTCCCGGGACAGGGGAGAACACTGAAGCTTTCTTT. Protein sequence: CASSLRPGTGENTEAFF. This sequence joins TRBV7-3 and TRBJ1-1; 10 bases are a match to TRBD1. CDR1 and CDR2 (germline): SGHTA, FQGTGA. The V gene end was trimmed by 5 bases and the J gene end by 1 base; junction bases not matched to a gene: 10. CDR3 size: 17 residues.

Only a few counts were recorded for this clone. This chain joins TRBV6-1 and TRBJ1-3; 8 positions agree with TRBD1. Germline-derived CDR1 and CDR2 are MNHNS and SASEGT. Losses at the gene ends were 0 bases for V and 3 bases for J; bases not matched to a gene: 1. This CDR3 is built from 15 residues. CDR3 residues: CASSEAGTGGNTIYF. The CDR3 DNA reads TGTGCCAGCAGTGAAGCGGGGACAGGTGGAAACACCATATATTTT.

V and J are TRBV5-4 and TRBJ2-3; maybe TRBD1 (5 bases). The CDR3 has 13 residues. The germline V gene has CDR1 SGHNT and CDR2 YYREEE (reference sequence). Deletions cut 5 bases from V and 4 bases from J, with 11 bases between. This chain's CDR3 is CASRWQGADTQYF. The CDR3 DNA follows: TGTGCCAGCAGGTGGCAGGGTGCAGATACGCAGTATTTT.